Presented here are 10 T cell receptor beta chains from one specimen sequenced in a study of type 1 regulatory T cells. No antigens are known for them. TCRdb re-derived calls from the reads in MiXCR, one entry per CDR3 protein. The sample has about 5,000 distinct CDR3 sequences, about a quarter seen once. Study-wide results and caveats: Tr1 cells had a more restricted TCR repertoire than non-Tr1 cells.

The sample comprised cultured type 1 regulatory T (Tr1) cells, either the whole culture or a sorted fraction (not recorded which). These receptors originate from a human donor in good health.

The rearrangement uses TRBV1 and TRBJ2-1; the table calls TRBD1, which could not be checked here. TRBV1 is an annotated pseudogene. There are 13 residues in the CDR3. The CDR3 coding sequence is TGCACCAGCAGCCCCCCGCCGTACCCAAGGGGGTTCTTC. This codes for CTSSPPPYPRGFF.

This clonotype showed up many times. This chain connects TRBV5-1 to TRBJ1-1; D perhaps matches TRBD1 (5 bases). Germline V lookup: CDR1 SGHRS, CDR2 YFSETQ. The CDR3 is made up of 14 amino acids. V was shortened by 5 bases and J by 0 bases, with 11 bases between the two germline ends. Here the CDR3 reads CASRWGSLNTEAFF. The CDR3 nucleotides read TGCGCCAGCAGGTGGGGGTCCCTGAACACTGAAGCTTTCTTT. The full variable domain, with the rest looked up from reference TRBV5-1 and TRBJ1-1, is KAGVTQTPRYLIKTRGQQVTLSCSPISGHRSVSWYQQTPGQGLQFLFEYFSETQRNKGNFPGRFSGRQFSNSRSEMNVSTLELGDSALYLCASRWGSLNTEAFFGQGTRLTVV.

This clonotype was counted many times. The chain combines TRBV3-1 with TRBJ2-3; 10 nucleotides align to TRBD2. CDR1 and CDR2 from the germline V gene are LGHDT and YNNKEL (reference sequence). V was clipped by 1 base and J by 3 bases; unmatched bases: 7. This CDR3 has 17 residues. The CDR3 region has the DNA TGTGCCAGCAGCCAAGGACAAGTTAGCGGGGGGACAGATACGCAGTATTTT. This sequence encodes CASSQGQVSGGTDTQYF.

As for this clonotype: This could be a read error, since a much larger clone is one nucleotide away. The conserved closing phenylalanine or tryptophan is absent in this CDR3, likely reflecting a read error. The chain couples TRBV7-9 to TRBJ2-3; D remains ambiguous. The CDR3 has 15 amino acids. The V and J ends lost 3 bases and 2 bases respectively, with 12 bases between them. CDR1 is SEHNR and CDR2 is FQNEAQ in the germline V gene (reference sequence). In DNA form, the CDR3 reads TGTGCCAGCAGCTTGGCAGAGATACCCACAGATACGCAGTATTTG. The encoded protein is CASSLAEIPTDTQYL.

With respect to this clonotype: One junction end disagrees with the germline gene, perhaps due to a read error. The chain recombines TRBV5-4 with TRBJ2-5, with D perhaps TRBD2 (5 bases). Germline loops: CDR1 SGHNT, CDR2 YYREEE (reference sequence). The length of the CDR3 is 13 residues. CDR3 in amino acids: CVSSFLGVETQYF. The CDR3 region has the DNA TGTGTCAGCAGCTTCTTGGGAGTGGAGACCCAGTACTTC.

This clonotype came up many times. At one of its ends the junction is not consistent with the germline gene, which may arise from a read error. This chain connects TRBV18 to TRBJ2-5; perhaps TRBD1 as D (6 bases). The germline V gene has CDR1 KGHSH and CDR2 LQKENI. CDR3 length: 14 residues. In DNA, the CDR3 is TGTGCCAGCTCACCGGACAGACGCCAAGAGATCCAGTACTTC. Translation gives CASSPDRRQEIQYF.

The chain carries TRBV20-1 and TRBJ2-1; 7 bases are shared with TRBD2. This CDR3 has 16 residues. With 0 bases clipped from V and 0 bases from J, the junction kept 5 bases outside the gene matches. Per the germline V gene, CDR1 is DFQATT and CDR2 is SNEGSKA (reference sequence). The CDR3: CSARDSGDYSYNEQFF. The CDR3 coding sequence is TGCAGTGCTAGAGATTCCGGGGACTACTCCTACAATGAGCAGTTCTTC.

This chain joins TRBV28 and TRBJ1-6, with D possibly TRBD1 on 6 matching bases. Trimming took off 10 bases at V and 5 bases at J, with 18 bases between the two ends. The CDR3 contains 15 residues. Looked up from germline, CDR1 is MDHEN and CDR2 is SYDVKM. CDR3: CATRDTKGNNSPLHF. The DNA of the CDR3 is TGTGCCACCAGGGACACCAAAGGGAATAATTCACCCCTCCACTTT.

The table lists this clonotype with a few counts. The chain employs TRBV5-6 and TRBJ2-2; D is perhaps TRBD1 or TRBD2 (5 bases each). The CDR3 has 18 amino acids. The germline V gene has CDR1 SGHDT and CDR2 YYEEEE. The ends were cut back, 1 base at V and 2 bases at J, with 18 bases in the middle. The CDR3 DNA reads TGTGCCAGCAGCTTGACGGGGACCCACCTATATAACACCGGGGAGCTGTTTTTT. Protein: CASSLTGTHLYNTGELFF.

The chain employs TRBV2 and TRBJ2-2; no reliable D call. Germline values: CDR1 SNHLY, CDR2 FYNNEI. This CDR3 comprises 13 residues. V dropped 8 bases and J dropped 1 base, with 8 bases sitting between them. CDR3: CASGEKNTGELFF. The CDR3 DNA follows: TGTGCCAGCGGAGAGAAGAACACCGGGGAGCTGTTTTTT.